Sequencing of this T cell receptor (beta chain) was carried out in a study of CD8+ T cells in alopecia areata. The overall study: Recipients were roughly 7-11-week-old female C3H/HeJ mice grafted with skin from 6-12-month-old C3H/HeJ donors with spontaneous alopecia.

This clone has a handful of counts. The target antigen is unknown. Mouse gene names apply. The sequenced fragment ends 4 residues before the CDR3 boundary, so the rest is inferred from the germline J gene. This CDR3 region has 15 residues. Germline CDR1 is NSQYPW and CDR2 is LRSPGD (reference sequence). V was cut by 1 base and J by 0 bases, with 9 bases left in between. Extraction and reverse transcription of RNA yielded cDNA as the sequencing template. Only in-frame clones appear in the TCRdb table, and some are missing; sequencing was by immunoSEQ multiplex PCR. The data list around 100,000 clones, none observed once; roughly a fifth falls to the top ten. General study points: Scalp lesions, especially in alopecia totalis/universalis, had higher clonality than normal scalp. TCR sharing was clearer in mice than between patients, perhaps partly owing to patient HLA diversity.

The chain recombines TRBV1 with TRBJ1-2; D may be TRBD1 (6 bases). The TCR was taken from a C3H/HeJ mouse with alopecia areata. The MHC haplotype of the strain is H2-k. Sequenced sample: lesional skin. CDR3 protein: CTCSAVRGSNSDYTF. CDR3 bases read: TGCACCTGCAGTGCAGTAAGGGGGTCAAACTCC. The variable domain in full, completed from reference TRBV1 and TRBJ1-2, reads VTLLEQNPRWRLVPRGQAVNLRCILKNSQYPWMSWYQQDLQKQLQWLFTLRSPGDKEVKSLPGADYLATRVTDTELRLQVANMSQGRTLYCTCSAVRGSNSDYTFGSGTRLLVI.